Sequencing of this TCR beta chain was carried out in a study of blood T cell repertoires in COVID-19. Study in general: The United States, Italy and Spain provided the acute and convalescent COVID-19 samples. From T cells, B-cell-depleted T cells, or PBMCs came the material, which was cDNA or gDNA.

The authors' processing: It was from reference gene primer amplification that nucleated cell counts were estimated. Method: immunoSEQ multiplex PCR; TCRdb's copy keeps in-frame clones and lacks some. V, J and clone size are those of that table, while D and trimming were read from the DNA. There are roughly 250,000 clones in the sample; approximately 90% occur only once, and approximately 0.84% lies in the top ten. Trimming took 5 bases from V and 1 from J; bases not matched to a gene: 7. The germline V gene has CDR1 LNHDA and CDR2 SQIVND (reference sequence). The CDR3 runs 15 residues. This clone was seen just once.

V and J are TRBV19 and TRBJ2-7; TRBD1 matches 8 bases. This sequence originates from a man aged 25-40 years with acute or convalescent COVID-19. The sample comprised peripheral blood. The CDR3 loop reads CASSREGTGSYEQYF. The CDR3, as DNA: TGTGCCAGTAGTCGAGAAGGGACAGGATCCTACGAGCAGTACTTC.